One and the same sample provided the 10 T cell receptor beta chains below, sequenced in a study of T-cell memory formation after mild COVID-19. TCRdb re-analysed the 5' RACE reads in MiXCR, keeping a single row per CDR3 protein. Altogether 250,000 to 300,000 distinct CDR3 sequences are present, roughly 15% being singletons, with the ten largest covering more than 20%. The material sequenced was PBMCs or a T cell subset sorted from them (not recorded which). The receptors come from a man between 18 and 35 years old who had mild COVID-19 (a few samples of this study predate the infection). Cell type and time point are not known.

The gene calls are TRBV23-1 and TRBJ1-4; 8 nucleotides agree with TRBD1. TRBV23-1 is identified as an open reading frame with a role that is uncertain. The CDR3 totals 17 residues. The J segment lost 5 bases and the V segment lost 0 bases, leaving 8 bases of the junction unmatched. CDR3 in DNA: TGCGCCAGCAGTCAATCCGTTCGACAGGGGCCAAATGAAAAACTGTTTTTT. This encodes CASSQSVRQGPNEKLFF.

The table lists this clonotype with a few counts. This chain joins TRBV3-1 and TRBJ2-1; no firm D call. V lost 1 base and J 5 bases, leaving 6 bases between the germline ends. The germline V gene has CDR1 LGHDT and CDR2 YNNKEL (reference sequence). The CDR3 covers 13 residues. The CDR3 protein is CASSQGRDNEQFF. The DNA for the CDR3 is TGTGCCAGCAGCCAAGGTAGGGACAATGAGCAGTTCTTC.

This clonotype occurred a few times. The chain joins TRBV6-2 or TRBV6-3 to TRBJ2-7, with 7 positions matching TRBD2. V shed 6 bases and J 0 bases; nucleotides not matched to a gene: 5. Germline values: CDR1 MNHEY, CDR2 SVGEGT. The CDR3 length is 14 residues. CDR3 sequence: CASSPPSGSYEQYF. The CDR3 DNA follows: TGTGCCAGCAGCCCTCCTAGCGGCTCCTACGAGCAGTACTTC.

This clonotype was observed a few times. The genes are TRBV29-1 and TRBJ2-5; D is perhaps TRBD1 or TRBD2 (6 bases each). The CDR3 consists of 18 residues. Germline V lookup: CDR1 SQVTM, CDR2 ANQGSEA. Between the trimmed V and J ends, which lost 0 bases and 4 bases, there was a span of 24 bases. CDR3 sequence: CSVEDRHLQWGAGETQYF. CDR3 DNA: TGCAGCGTTGAAGATCGCCACCTCCAATGGGGGGCTGGAGAGACCCAGTACTTC.

This clonotype has just a few counts. The rearrangement joins TRBV6-6 to TRBJ1-2; D ambiguous. The length of the CDR3 is 15 residues. V lost 8 bases and J lost 0, with 16 bases in between. CDR1 is MNHNY and CDR2 is SVGAGI in the germline V gene (reference sequence). The CDR3 is CASALVGGPNYGYTF. DNA for the CDR3: TGTGCCAGCGCCCTAGTCGGAGGGCCTAACTATGGCTACACCTTC.

This clonotype appeared a few times. The CDR3 nucleotides read TGCAGCGTGGAGAGGACAGGGCGGGGAGAGACCCAGTACTTC. It specifies CSVERTGRGETQYF. The rearrangement joins TRBV29-1 to TRBJ2-5; 8 bases line up with TRBD1. V was pared by 6 bases and J by 4 bases, with 10 bases of the junction left unmatched. This CDR3 spans 14 amino acids. From germline, CDR1 is SQVTM and CDR2 ANQGSEA.

The chain has TRBV12-3 or TRBV12-4 and TRBJ2-2, with D perhaps TRBD1 (6 bases). The CDR3 consists of 16 residues. Trimming removed 5 bases from V and 4 bases from J, with 17 bases in between. The CDR3 region has the DNA TGTGCCAGCAGTCAACCAACAGGGAACCCCACCGGGGAGCTGTTTTTT. Its protein product is CASSQPTGNPTGELFF.

The chain carries TRBV3-1 and TRBJ2-1, with unresolved D. The CDR3 is 17 amino acids. V was cut by 1 base and J by 6 bases, with 19 bases left in between. Germline CDR1 LGHDT, CDR2 YNNKEL (reference sequence). CDR3 nucleotides: TGTGCCAGCAGCCAAGTTATTCTGACCCAGCCCTTCAATGAGCAGTTCTTC. Protein product: CASSQVILTQPFNEQFF.

The V call is TRBV28, the J call TRBJ1-1; D gene uncertain. Germline CDR1 and CDR2: MDHEN and SYDVKM. This CDR3 has 14 residues. Trimming cost V 3 bases and J 4 bases, with 12 bases left between them. In nucleotides, the CDR3 is TGTGCCAGCAGTTTTATGGGGAGTAGCACTGAAGCTTTCTTT. Translated, it gives CASSFMGSSTEAFF.

The DNA of the CDR3 is TGTGCCAGCAGCCATCCTCTAGCGGGGAACACCGGGGAGCTGTTTTTT. Translating gives CASSHPLAGNTGELFF. The V and J genes are TRBV3-1 and TRBJ2-2, with TRBD2 identical over 8 bases. This CDR3 region has 16 residues. Losses at the gene ends were 3 bases for V and 1 base for J; bases not matched to a gene: 4. The V gene's germline CDR1 is LGHDT and CDR2 YNNKEL (reference sequence).